The clone carrying this TCR beta chain occurred a few times. V lost 5 bases and J 0 bases, leaving 14 bases between the germline ends. The CDR3 consists of 16 residues. Looked up from germline, CDR1 is SGHNT and CDR2 is YENEEA. The sample originates from a study of blood T cell repertoires in COVID-19. Libraries were prepared by immunoSEQ multiplex PCR; TCRdb keeps only in-frame clonotypes and omits some of them. The table shows 90,000 to 150,000 clones, with about 86% occurring only once. Material: peripheral blood. V is TRBV11-3 and J is TRBJ1-3, with D possibly being TRBD1 (6 bases). The sequence was collected from a woman aged 50 to 60 with acute or convalescent COVID-19. The CDR3 sequence: CASSVQGAHSGNTIYF. The CDR3 nucleotides are TGTGCCAGCAGCGTACAGGGAGCCCACTCTGGAAACACCATATATTTT.